A selection of T cell receptor beta chains follows, all from one sample in a study of T cell repertoires in cytomegalovirus infection. In TCRdb, the reads were re-called with MiXCR into one record per CDR3 protein. The data hold some 110,000 distinct CDR3 sequences, with around 30% observed a single time. No cognate antigen is known for these TCRs. This specimen consisted of CD8+ T cells from cultured PBMCs, obtained from culture after CMV antigen stimulation. These receptors were taken from a human donor in good health (CMV status not recorded). Some clones in this sample may be carry-over from other donors' samples. CDR3s include the opening cysteine and the closing phenylalanine or tryptophan. The D gene is left open where the match is weak. A row's size may be missing; if present it is once, few, many or a size class.

>TRBJ1-1|TRBV6-1|TRBD1|-
TGTGCCAGCAGAGACTACAGGGGGATAACTGAAGCTTTCTTT
CASRDYRGITEAFF
>TRBJ1-6|TRBV2|TRBD1|many
TGTGCCAGGAGACAGGGTTCAGGGGATAATTCACCCCTCCACTTT
CARRQGSGDNSPLHF
>TRBJ1-2|TRBV6-2/TRBV6-3|-|many
TGTGCCAGCAGTGCGCATCGACCGGGGCGGAGGGCGATAGAAGGATCTAACTATGGCTACACCTTC
CASSAHRPGRRAIEGSNYGYTF
>TRBJ1-2|TRBV7-2|TRBD1|many
TGTGCCAGCAGCGGACAGGGTAAATACTATGGCTACACCTTC
CASSGQGKYYGYTF
>TRBJ2-3|TRBV7-2|TRBD2|-
TGTGCCAGCAGCTTATCGGGGGGGCGTCCCCCAGATACGCAGTATTTT
CASSLSGGRPPDTQYF
>TRBJ1-5|TRBV6-7|-|-
TGTGCCAGCAGACTGAACCCTACAGGGTTAGGGCCTCGCAATCAGCCCCAGCATTTT
CASRLNPTGLGPRNQPQHF
>TRBJ2-5|TRBV20-1|TRBD2|-
TGCAGTGCTAGAGTGCTAGCGGGGGGGAAAGAGACCCAGTACTTC
CSARVLAGGKETQYF
>TRBJ2-3|TRBV12-5|TRBD2|-
TGTGCTAGTGGTTTGGTAGTAGCGGGATTCACAGATACGCAGTATTTT
CASGLVVAGFTDTQYF
>TRBJ1-5|TRBV25-1|TRBD1|-
TGTGCCAGCGGACAGGGGAGTCAGCCCCAGCATTTT
CASGQGSQPQHF
>TRBJ1-2|TRBV4-1|-|-
TGCGCCAGCAGCCAAGACTCCGCGCGGGAACGATACTATGGCTACACCTTC
CASSQDSARERYYGYTF
>TRBJ2-2|TRBV7-2|-|many
TGTGCCAGCAGCCCCTTCAGGGGGGCGCCCGGGGAGCTGTTTTTT
CASSPFRGAPGELFF
>TRBJ1-2|TRBV4-1|-|-
TGCGCCAGCAGCCAAGGACAGGCGACTAACTATGGCTACACCTTC
CASSQGQATNYGYTF
>TRBJ2-5|TRBV7-9|TRBD1|-
TGTGCCAGCAGCCTAGAGACAGGGCCCGAGGAGACCCAGTACTTC
CASSLETGPEETQYF
>TRBJ1-1|TRBV7-8|TRBD1|many
TGTGCCAGCAGCTCGGGGGACAGGGGAGGAGCTTTCTTT
CASSSGDRGGAFF
>TRBJ2-7|TRBV7-6|TRBD2|-
TGTGCCAGCAGCTTGGGGTCGGGGAGGGGCCTTCGCCCCTACGAGCAGTACTTC
CASSLGSGRGLRPYEQYF
>TRBJ1-1|TRBV12-3/TRBV12-4|TRBD1|-
TGTGCCAGCAGCCCCCTACCGGGACAGGGAAACCATATGAACACTGAAGCTTTCTTT
CASSPLPGQGNHMNTEAFF
>TRBJ2-5|TRBV7-6|TRBD2|few
TGTGCCAGCAGCCGTAGCGGGAAAGAGACCCAGTACTTC
CASSRSGKETQYF
>TRBJ1-2|TRBV14|TRBD1|few
TGTGCCAGCAGCCAGGATACCCGGACAGGGGAATCAGGCTATGGCTACACCTTC
CASSQDTRTGESGYGYTF
>TRBJ1-2|TRBV27|TRBD1|-
TGTGTCAGCAGTTTATCGATTCTCGACAGGGTGCGTAATGGCTACACCTTC
CVSSLSILDRVRNGYTF
>TRBJ2-2|TRBV7-6|-|-
TGTGCCAGCAGCCGCTCCGCAGGGTCCGGGGAGCTGTTTTTT
CASSRSAGSGELFF
>TRBJ2-1|TRBV20-1|TRBD1|-
TGCAGTGGGGACAGTCTTAACAATGAGCAGTTCTTC
CSGDSLNNEQFF
>TRBJ2-1|TRBV7-6|TRBD2|-
TGTGCCAGCAGCTTGGCCGGGACTAGCGGGTACAATGATCAGTTCTTC
CASSLAGTSGYNDQFF
>TRBJ2-3|TRBV4-1|TRBD1|-
TGCGCCAGCAGCCAAGAACCGGGACAGGGCCATCCTACGCAGTATTTT
CASSQEPGQGHPTQYF
>TRBJ1-4|TRBV5-6|TRBD1|-
TGTGCCAGCAGCGAAGGGACAGGGAGCCCACCGGAAAAACTGTTTTTT
CASSEGTGSPPEKLFF
>TRBJ2-1|TRBV3-1|TRBD1|-
TGTGCCAGCAGCCTACAAACAGGGGTCGTTGAGCAGTTCTTC
CASSLQTGVVEQFF
>TRBJ1-5|TRBV7-2|TRBD1|many
TGTGCCAGCAGCCGAACAGGGGATCAGCCCCAGCATTTT
CASSRTGDQPQHF
>TRBJ1-1|TRBV14|TRBD1|-
TGTGCCAGCAGCCAAGATCGGCGAAGGGGGCCCGTCAGCCCTGAAGCTTTCTTT
CASSQDRRRGPVSPEAFF
>TRBJ2-2|TRBV4-3|TRBD1|-
TGCGCCAGCAGCCAAGATGGAACAGGGGGTTTCGGCGGGGAGCTGTTTTTT
CASSQDGTGGFGGELFF
>TRBJ2-3|TRBV20-1|TRBD2|few
TGCAGTGCCCCTGCGGGGGGGGAGGCAGATACGCAGTATTTT
CSAPAGGEADTQYF
>TRBJ1-5|TRBV6-1|TRBD1|-
TGTGCCAGCAGTGTGGACAGGAACAATCAGCCCCAGCATTTT
CASSVDRNNQPQHF